Listed below are T cell receptor beta chains from one sample, sequenced in a study of cytomegalovirus exposure and HLA in healthy donors. Assay used: immunoSEQ multiplex PCR; TCRdb lists only in-frame clones, some missing. The top ten hold around 6.3% of the sample, which has 75,000 to 95,000 clones, roughly three fifths seen once. Material: PBMCs. The receptor set was obtained from a woman in her twenties or thirties in good health and CMV-seronegative. The conserved cysteine and the conserved F or W are not part of the CDR3 here.

V gene: TRBV28
CDR3 protein: ASSFASGTGELF

V gene: TRBV7-2
CDR3 protein: ASSSVGLAGSYEQY

V gene: TRBV7-9
CDR3 protein: ASSLLAGVQETQY

V gene: TRBV5-4
CDR3 protein: ASSETGDNEQF

V gene: TRBV4-3
CDR3 protein: ASSQVAGGAEATDTQY

V gene: TRBV4-3
CDR3 protein: ASSQDLLVTRAREQY

V gene: TRBV5-1
CDR3 protein: ASSTGQGDTEAF

V gene: TRBV19
CDR3 protein: ASSIELDRGRHNEQF

V gene: TRBV6-4
CDR3 protein: AIPTGAQQY

V gene: TRBV19
CDR3 protein: ASSTGQSTDTQY